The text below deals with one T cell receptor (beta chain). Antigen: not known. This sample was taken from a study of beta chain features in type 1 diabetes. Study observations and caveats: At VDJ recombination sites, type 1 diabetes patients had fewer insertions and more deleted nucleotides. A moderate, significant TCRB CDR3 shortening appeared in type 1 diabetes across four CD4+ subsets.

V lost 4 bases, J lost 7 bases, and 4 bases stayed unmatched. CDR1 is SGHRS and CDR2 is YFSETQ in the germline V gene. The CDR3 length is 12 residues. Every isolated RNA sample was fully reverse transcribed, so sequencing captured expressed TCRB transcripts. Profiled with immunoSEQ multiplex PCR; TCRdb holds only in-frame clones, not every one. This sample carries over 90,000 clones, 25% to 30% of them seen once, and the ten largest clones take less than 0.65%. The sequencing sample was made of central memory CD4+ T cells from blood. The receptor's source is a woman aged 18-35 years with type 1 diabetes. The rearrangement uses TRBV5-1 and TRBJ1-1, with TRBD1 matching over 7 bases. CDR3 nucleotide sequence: TGCGCCAGCAGCCGACAGGGCTATGAAGCTTTCTTT. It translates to CASSRQGYEAFF.